These 9 T cell receptor beta chains came from one sample sequenced in a study of shared clonotypes between healthy human individuals. The assay was immunoSEQ multiplex PCR, and TCRdb's table has in-frame clones only and misses some. The sample gives about 2.4 million clones, approximately 94% of which show up once; 0.35% to 0.45% is in the top ten. Sequencing was done on a sample of naive CD4+ T cells from PBMCs. Subset here: CD45RA+ positively selected. The receptors shown here come from a young man in good health. Some clones in this sample may be carry-over from other donors' samples.

This clone was detected once. The chain employs TRBV10-3 and TRBJ2-5; TRBD1 aligns across 11 bases. V dropped 10 bases and J dropped 2; count of bases not matched to a gene: 6. Germline V lookup: CDR1 ENHRY, CDR2 SYGVKD. CDR3 length: 14 amino acids. The CDR3 bases are TGTGCCACTCTGGGACAGGGGGTACAAGAGACCCAGTACTTC. Encoded protein: CATLGQGVQETQYF.

The chain couples TRBV27 to TRBJ2-3; 14 bases fit TRBD2. Germline V gene sequence: CDR1 MNHEY, CDR2 SMNVEV (reference sequence). After removal of 7 bases from V and 4 bases from J, the junction contained 16 bases not matched to a gene. There are 19 residues in the CDR3. The CDR3 spells CASMGLGTSGRPGADTQYF. In nucleotides, the CDR3 is TGTGCCAGCATGGGATTAGGGACTAGCGGGAGACCGGGCGCAGATACGCAGTATTTT.

V gene TRBV14 combines with J gene TRBJ1-1, with TRBD1 matching 8 bases. With 2 bases clipped from V and 0 bases from J, the junction kept 5 bases outside the gene matches. Looked up from germline, CDR1 is SGHDN and CDR2 is FVKESK. The CDR3 has 16 amino acids. Here the CDR3 reads CASSQSQGAMNTEAFF. The CDR3 DNA is TGTGCCAGCAGCCAATCTCAGGGGGCCATGAACACTGAAGCTTTCTTT.

The chain carries TRBV7-9 and TRBJ2-2; TRBD2 matches 14 bases. Trimming cost V 5 bases and J 4 bases; bases outside gene matches: 3. The germline gives CDR1 SEHNR, CDR2 FQNEAQ (reference sequence). The CDR3 runs 16 residues. The CDR3 DNA follows: TGTGCCAGCAGCCCTGGGACTAGCGGGGGCACCGGGGAGCTGTTTTTT. Its protein is CASSPGTSGGTGELFF. The variable domain in full, completed from reference TRBV7-9 and TRBJ2-2, reads DTGVSQNPRHKITKRGQNVTFRCDPISEHNRLYWYRQTLGQGPEFLTYFQNEAQLEKSRLLSDRFSAERPKGSFSTLEIQRTEQGDSAMYLCASSPGTSGGTGELFFGEGSRLTVL.

The CDR3 DNA reads TGTGCCAGCAGTCGGACAGGGAAAAGAGGGGGAGTTTTTTTT. Translated: CASSRTGKRGGVFF. The V gene is TRBV6-1, the J gene TRBJ1-4, with 8 nucleotides matching TRBD1. Looked up from germline, CDR1 is MNHNS and CDR2 is SASEGT. This CDR3 is built from 14 residues. Trimming cost V 5 bases and J 17 bases; bases outside gene matches: 16.

The rearrangement joins TRBV19 to TRBJ1-1, with TRBD1 matching 9 bases. The V gene end was trimmed by 6 bases and the J gene end by 8 bases; junction bases not matched to a gene: 7. CDR3 length: 13 residues. Looked up from germline, CDR1 is LNHDA and CDR2 is SQIVND (reference sequence). CDR3 loop: CASRGTGFREAFF. CDR3 nucleotides: TGTGCCAGTAGGGGGACAGGGTTCCGGGAAGCTTTCTTT.

The gene calls are TRBV29-1 and TRBJ2-5; TRBD2 aligns across 15 bases. The DNA end is more similar to TRBJ2-7, so the J call may be wrong. Germline values: CDR1 SQVTM, CDR2 ANQGSEA. This CDR3 contains 18 residues. The CDR3 DNA follows: TGCAGCGTTGAAACCAGACCGGGACTAGCGGGAGGACCCTACGAGCAGTACTTC. Amino acids: CSVETRPGLAGGPYEQYF.

Concerning this clone itself: Other DNA sequences in the same sample also yield this CDR3. The rearrangement joins TRBV9 to TRBJ2-1; D is perhaps TRBD2 (5 bases). The CDR3 has 15 amino acids. Germline lookup yields CDR1 SGDLS and CDR2 YYNGEE. V lost 2 bases to trimming and J lost 0 bases, with 9 bases between them. CDR3 amino acids: CASSVRGSSYNEQFF. CDR3 in DNA: TGTGCCAGCAGCGTTCGGGGAAGCTCCTACAATGAGCAGTTCTTC.

As concerns this clone: The same CDR3 also results from other DNA sequences found in this sample. The chain joins TRBV6-1 to TRBJ1-5; D is uncertain. The V end lost 4 bases, the J end lost 2 bases, and 0 bases lay between the germline ends. Germline CDR1 MNHNS, CDR2 SASEGT. CDR3 length equals 11 residues. CDR3 DNA: TGTGCCAGCAGTGGCAATCAGCCCCAGCATTTT. Translating it yields CASSGNQPQHF.